This TCR beta chain was sequenced for a study of post-analysis software for immune sequencing data. Each TCR beta cDNA library carried unique molecular identifiers. Once about 0.85 to 11 million T cells were used, roughly 500,000 cDNA molecules resulted. In TCRdb, the PCR reads were re-called with MiXCR into one record per CDR3 protein. The sample carries approximately 570,000 distinct CDR3 sequences, around 44% recorded once. Findings and caveats of the study: Compared with controls, patients had more of roughly 5 TRBV segments, including TRBV5-6, TRBV5-1 and TRBV20-1. A significant reduction in normalized Chao1 diversity was observed in multiple sclerosis patients versus controls. The authors found that F measure strongly co-clustered same-batch samples.

Remarks on this clonotype: Its antigen remains unknown.

CDR3 length equals 14 residues. V was trimmed by 4 bases and J by 2 bases, leaving 10 bases between them. The chain combines TRBV12-3 or TRBV12-4 with TRBJ2-3, with D perhaps matching TRBD1 (5 bases). Material for sequencing was blood. The sequence was obtained from a girl under 18 with multiple sclerosis. The CDR3 reads CASSYRGNTDTQYF. Here the CDR3 DNA reads TGTGCCAGCAGTTATAGGGGCAACACAGATACGCAGTATTTT.